This T cell receptor (beta chain) was sequenced during a study of tumor-infiltrating lymphocytes in primary liver carcinoma. Unsorted bulk tissue, 20-30 mg of it, served as the source for co-extraction of RNA and DNA. Germline assignment: CDR1 SGHAT and CDR2 FQNNGV. The CDR3 is made up of 16 amino acids. This clonotype has just one count. The junction does not match germline at one end; this may be a read error. Constant-region priming of approximately 500 ng total RNA yielded TCR beta cDNA. The TCR beta library was amplified through three nested multiplex PCR rounds in a modified ARM-PCR procedure. A C-beta reverse primer was combined with TRBV1-TRBV30 forward primers in the first two PCR rounds, and each round had approximately 10 cycles. TCRdb fed the multiplex PCR reads into MiXCR, producing one record per CDR3 protein. The sample consists of under 85,000 distinct CDR3 sequences, 55% to 85% of them appearing once.

Material: liver tumor tissue from sampling region 1. Described subset: tumor region T1, superior pole. This TCR came from a man in his forties with primary liver carcinoma and hepatitis B virus infection. V usage is TRBV11-2 and J usage is TRBJ2-7; D perhaps matches TRBD2 (5 bases). The CDR3 DNA reads as TGTGCCAGCAGCTTAGCAGCTAGCTGGCGCTCCTGCGAGCAGTACTTC. Translated, it gives CASSLAASWRSCEQYF.